The 19 T cell receptor beta chains listed next were all sequenced from one sample in a study of cytomegalovirus exposure and HLA in healthy donors. 60 Vbeta and 13 Jbeta primers were used in PCR. The method was immunoSEQ multiplex PCR; TCRdb's version includes in-frame clones alone and lacks a portion of them. The listing contains about 200,000 clones. The specimen was PBMCs. These receptors came from a woman aged 25 to 45 in good health and CMV-seropositive.

This rearrangement joins TRBV7-9 to TRBJ2-7; 7 positions agree with TRBD2. V lost 5 bases and J lost 7; bases outside the gene matches: 2. CDR1 and CDR2 (germline): SEHNR, FQNEAQ (reference sequence). The CDR3 sequence is 11 residues long. CDR3 nucleotide sequence: TGTGCCAGCAGCCGTAGCGGGGAGCAGTACTTC. This encodes CASSRSGEQYF. Supplemented by reference TRBV7-9 and TRBJ2-7, the full variable domain reads DTGVSQNPRHKITKRGQNVTFRCDPISEHNRLYWYRQTLGQGPEFLTYFQNEAQLEKSRLLSDRFSAERPKGSFSTLEIQRTEQGDSAMYLCASSRSGEQYFGPGTRLTVT.

The chain combines TRBV30 with TRBJ1-3, with D uncertain. Trimming shortened V by 5 bases and J by 0 bases, and 14 bases separated the two germline ends. This CDR3 comprises 15 residues. Germline lookup yields CDR1 GTSNPN and CDR2 SVGIG (reference sequence). The DNA for the CDR3 is TGTGCCTGGCTTTTATTGGAGAGCTCTGGAAACACCATATATTTT. It encodes CAWLLLESSGNTIYF. Full variable domain (outside the CDR3, taken from reference TRBV30 and TRBJ1-3): SQTIHQWPATLVQPVGSPLSLECTVEGTSNPNLYWYRQAAGRGLQLLFYSVGIGQISSEVPQNLSASRPQDRQFILSSKKLLLSDSGFYLCAWLLLESSGNTIYFGEGSWLTVV.

This rearrangement joins TRBV29-1 to TRBJ2-7; 9 nucleotides agree with TRBD1. The CDR3 loop spans 13 amino acids. V dropped 2 bases and J dropped 7; count of bases not matched to a gene: 6. CDR1 is SQVTM, CDR2 ANQGSEA, per germline. The CDR3: CSVERWDREEQYF. In nucleotides, the CDR3 is TGCAGCGTTGAAAGGTGGGACAGGGAAGAGCAGTACTTC.

The chain couples TRBV10-3 to TRBJ2-3; 15 bases map to TRBD2. After removal of 8 bases from V and 2 bases from J, the junction contained 5 bases not matched to a gene. CDR3 length: 16 amino acids. Germline loops: CDR1 ENHRY, CDR2 SYGVKD. CDR3 in DNA: TGTGCCATCGGACTAGCGGGAGGGCAATTCACAGATACGCAGTATTTT. Protein: CAIGLAGGQFTDTQYF.

This chain joins TRBV9 and TRBJ1-2; 9 nucleotides match TRBD1. This CDR3 is built from 16 residues. With V trimmed by 0 bases and J by 4 bases, 7 bases remained unmatched. Germline V gene sequence: CDR1 SGDLS, CDR2 YYNGEE. CDR3 coding DNA: TGTGCCAGCAGCGTAGGACGGGGACAGGGTGGCTATGGCTACACCTTC. Translation gives CASSVGRGQGGYGYTF. The variable domain in full, with the rest retrieved from reference TRBV9 and TRBJ1-2, is DSGVTQTPKHLITATGQRVTLRCSPRSGDLSVYWYQQSLDQGLQFLIQYYNGEERAKGNILERFSAQQFPDLHSELNLSSLELGDSALYFCASSVGRGQGGYGYTFGSGTRLTVV.

The chain links TRBV27 to TRBJ2-7; the D gene is possibly TRBD1 (6 bases). This CDR3 has 17 residues. Germline loops: CDR1 MNHEY, CDR2 SMNVEV (reference sequence). Trimming cost V 2 bases and J 6 bases, with 23 bases left between them. The CDR3 sequence: CASSLGPLRTAQGEQYF. The CDR3 region has the DNA TGTGCCAGCAGTTTAGGCCCCCTCCGGACAGCCCAGGGCGAGCAGTACTTC.

The chain combines TRBV9 with TRBJ1-4; 8 nucleotides align to TRBD1. Germline V CDR1 and CDR2: SGDLS, YYNGEE. The trim removed 6 bases at V and 4 bases at J, leaving 5 bases unmatched. The CDR3 loop spans 14 amino acids. CDR3 residues: CASTPGGFNEKLFF. CDR3 in DNA: TGTGCCAGCACTCCAGGGGGCTTTAATGAAAAACTGTTTTTT.

This chain uses TRBV5-5 with TRBJ2-5, with a tentative D call TRBD1 (5 bases). V lost 4 bases, J lost 1 base, and 14 bases lay in between. The length of the CDR3 is 15 residues. The germline V gene encodes CDR1 SGHKS and CDR2 YYEKEE (reference sequence). CDR3 coding DNA: TGTGCCAGCAGCAAGGACACGACCATCCAAGAGACCCAGTACTTC. This encodes CASSKDTTIQETQYF. Looking up the rest from reference TRBV5-5 and TRBJ2-5 gives the full variable domain: DAGVTQSPTHLIKTRGQQVTLRCSPISGHKSVSWYQQVLGQGPQFIFQYYEKEERGRGNFPDRFSARQFPNYSSELNVNALLLGDSALYLCASSKDTTIQETQYFGPGTRLLVL.

Here the CDR3 reads CASGSPLQGQFF. The CDR3 DNA follows: TGTGCCAGCGGCTCTCCACTACAAGGGCAGTTCTTC. The V gene is TRBV6-5, the J gene TRBJ2-1; D remains ambiguous. The V end lost 8 bases, the J end lost 12 bases, and 17 bases lay between the germline ends. CDR3 length: 12 amino acids. Germline loops: CDR1 MNHEY, CDR2 SVGAGI.

The J gene is TRBJ1-2, the V gene TRBV6-5; 8 bases align to TRBD1. Losses at the gene ends were 4 bases for V and 7 bases for J; bases not matched to a gene: 8. The CDR3 has 14 residues. Per germline, CDR1 MNHEY and CDR2 SVGAGI. Here the CDR3 DNA reads TGTGCCAGCAGTTCCGGGACAGGATGGTCTGGCTACACCTTC. This sequence encodes CASSSGTGWSGYTF.

V and J are TRBV6-1 and TRBJ1-4, with a tentative D call TRBD1 (5 bases). V lost 7 bases and J 2 bases, leaving 14 bases between the germline ends. The CDR3 consists of 15 residues. Germline V gene lookup returns CDR1 MNHNS and CDR2 SASEGT. CDR3 loop: CASTFFRVTNEKLFF. CDR3 nucleotides: TGTGCCAGCACGTTCTTCAGGGTCACTAATGAAAAACTGTTTTTT.

This rearrangement joins TRBV6-1 to TRBJ2-2, with D possibly TRBD1 on 6 matching bases. The ends were cut back, 10 bases at V and 2 bases at J, with 14 bases in the middle. CDR3 length: 14 amino acids. The germline V gene encodes CDR1 MNHNS and CDR2 SASEGT. This CDR3 reads CAIRGSLNTGELFF. The CDR3 DNA follows: TGTGCCATCAGGGGCAGCTTAAACACCGGGGAGCTGTTTTTT.

This rearrangement joins TRBV7-9 to TRBJ2-1, with a possible D match to TRBD2 (6 bases). The germline V gene encodes CDR1 SEHNR and CDR2 FQNEAQ (reference sequence). Deletions cut 5 bases from V and 10 bases from J, with 9 bases between. The CDR3 spans 11 residues. In nucleotides, the CDR3 is TGTGCCAGCAGCCCTAGCGCCGAGCAGTTCTTC. Amino acids: CASSPSAEQFF.

CDR3 sequence reads: CASSDQQGAQPQHF. The CDR3, as DNA: TGTGCCAGCAGTGACCAACAGGGGGCCCAGCCCCAGCATTTT. The J gene is TRBJ1-5, the V gene TRBV6-5; 9 bases fit TRBD1. The CDR3 is made up of 14 amino acids. The V gene end was trimmed by 5 bases and the J gene end by 7 bases; junction bases not matched to a gene: 6. Germline CDR1 is MNHEY and CDR2 is SVGAGI.

Here the CDR3 DNA reads TGTGCCAGCTCACCACAAAAGGGGGAAGGCTACACCTTC. Translated: CASSPQKGEGYTF. This chain joins TRBV18 and TRBJ1-2; D may be TRBD1 (6 bases). Germline lookup yields CDR1 KGHSH and CDR2 LQKENI. The V gene lost 1 base and the J gene lost 8 bases, with 11 bases spanning the gap. The length of the CDR3 is 13 residues. Full variable domain (outside the CDR3, taken from reference TRBV18 and TRBJ1-2): NAGVMQNPRHLVRRRGQEARLRCSPMKGHSHVYWYRQLPEEGLKFMVYLQKENIIDESGMPKERFSAEFPKEGPSILRIQQVVRGDSAAYFCASSPQKGEGYTFGSGTRLTVV.

This chain links TRBV4-1 with TRBJ1-2; no firm D call. The CDR3 sequence is 13 residues long. V lost 0 bases and J 3 bases, leaving 5 bases between the germline ends. Per the germline V gene, CDR1 is MGHRA and CDR2 is YSYEKL. The CDR3 nucleotides are TGCGCCAGCAGCCAAGAAGCGGACTATGGCTACACCTTC. Translating gives CASSQEADYGYTF.

This chain uses TRBV19 with TRBJ2-3; 9 bases fit TRBD1. V gave up 5 bases and J gave up 7 bases; unmatched junction bases: 10. The CDR3 is 15 amino acids. CDR1 is LNHDA, CDR2 SQIVND, per germline (reference sequence). The CDR3 region is CASSVRDRAQNTQYF. The CDR3 DNA follows: TGTGCCAGTAGTGTCCGGGACAGGGCACAGAATACGCAGTATTTT.

The V call is TRBV5-1, the J call TRBJ2-2, with 10 bases fitting TRBD2. The CDR3 is 17 amino acids. V dropped 6 bases and J dropped 1; count of bases not matched to a gene: 9. CDR1 is SGHRS and CDR2 is YFSETQ in the germline V gene. The CDR3 protein is CASNPQGLAQNTGELFF. CDR3 nucleotide sequence: TGCGCCAGCAACCCACAGGGACTAGCGCAGAACACCGGGGAGCTGTTTTTT. The full variable domain, rest sourced from reference TRBV5-1 and TRBJ2-2, is KAGVTQTPRYLIKTRGQQVTLSCSPISGHRSVSWYQQTPGQGLQFLFEYFSETQRNKGNFPGRFSGRQFSNSRSEMNVSTLELGDSALYLCASNPQGLAQNTGELFFGEGSRLTVL.

This chain links TRBV10-3 with TRBJ2-3, with D maybe TRBD2 (6 bases). Germline V lookup: CDR1 ENHRY, CDR2 SYGVKD. Trimming took 4 bases from V and 3 from J, leaving 14 bases between them. The CDR3 is 15 amino acids. CDR3 DNA sequence: TGTGCCATCAGTGGCCGGGAGAGTGGAACAGATACGCAGTATTTT. It translates to CAISGRESGTDTQYF.